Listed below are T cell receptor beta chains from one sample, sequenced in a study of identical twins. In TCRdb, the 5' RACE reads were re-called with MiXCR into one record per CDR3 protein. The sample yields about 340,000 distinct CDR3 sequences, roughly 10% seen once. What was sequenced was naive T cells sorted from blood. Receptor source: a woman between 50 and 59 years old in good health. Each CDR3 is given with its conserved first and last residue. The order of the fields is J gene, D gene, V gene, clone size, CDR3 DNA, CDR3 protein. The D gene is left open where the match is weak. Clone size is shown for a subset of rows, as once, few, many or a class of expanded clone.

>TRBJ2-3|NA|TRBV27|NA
TGTGCCAGCTCCTACGGGAACACAGATACGCAGTATTTT
CASSYGNTDTQYF
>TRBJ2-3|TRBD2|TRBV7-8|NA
TGTGCCAGCAGCTCCCTCGGGACTAGCAATTCACCGCAGTATTTT
CASSSLGTSNSPQYF
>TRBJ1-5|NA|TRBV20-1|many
TGCAGTGCTAGGGGCCAGGGGATTAATCAGCCCCAGCATTTT
CSARGQGINQPQHF
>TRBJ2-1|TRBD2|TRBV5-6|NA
TGTGCCAGCAGCATGGGACTAGCGGGGTTCTACAATGAGCAGTTCTTC
CASSMGLAGFYNEQFF
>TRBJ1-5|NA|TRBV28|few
TGTGCCAGCAGTTTACGGGGGGGCCGTAGTCAGCCCCAGCATTTT
CASSLRGGRSQPQHF
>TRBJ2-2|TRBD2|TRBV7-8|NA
TGTGCCAGCAGCTTATTATCAGCGGGAGGGAACACCGGGGAGCTGTTTTTT
CASSLLSAGGNTGELFF
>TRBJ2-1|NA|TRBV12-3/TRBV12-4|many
TGTGCCAGCAGGCGTACAGGGGGGGGGCAGTTCTTC
CASRRTGGGQFF
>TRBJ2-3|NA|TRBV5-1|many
TGCGCCAGCAGCCCGGGCGGGGCATCAGATACGCAGTATTTT
CASSPGGASDTQYF
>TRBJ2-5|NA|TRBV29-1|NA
TGCAGCGTTGATTTGTCAGGGGAGACCCAGTACTTC
CSVDLSGETQYF
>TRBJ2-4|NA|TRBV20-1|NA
TGCAGTGCTATTTCCAGGGAATCTTTAGCCAAAAACATTCAGTACTTC
CSAISRESLAKNIQYF
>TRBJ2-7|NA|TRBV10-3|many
TGTGCCATCAGTGGGGATACAGGGGAGCAGTACTTC
CAISGDTGEQYF
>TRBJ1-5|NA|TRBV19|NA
TGTGCCAGTAGTATCTTCTTCCCAACAAATCAGCCCCAGCATTTT
CASSIFFPTNQPQHF
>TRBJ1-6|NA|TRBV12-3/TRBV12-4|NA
TGTGCCAGCAGTGCAGGGTTTGGGGGGTCACCCCTCCACTTT
CASSAGFGGSPLHF
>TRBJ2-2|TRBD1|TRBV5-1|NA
TGCGCCAGCAGCTGGACAGGTTCGACCGGGGAGCTGTTTTTT
CASSWTGSTGELFF
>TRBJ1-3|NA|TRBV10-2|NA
TGCGCCAGCAGTGTTGACGGAAAACAGCCTTTAACCATATATTTT
CASSVDGKQPLTIYF
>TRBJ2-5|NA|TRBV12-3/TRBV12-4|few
TGTGCCAGCAGCCTAACAGGGCCCAGGGAGACCCAGTACTTC
CASSLTGPRETQYF
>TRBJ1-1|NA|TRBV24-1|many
TGTGCCACCAGGCCTTGGACGAGCACTGAAGCTTTCTTT
CATRPWTSTEAFF
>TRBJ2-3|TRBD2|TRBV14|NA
TGTGCCAGCAGCCAAAGGCCTAGCGGGCGCACAGATACGCAGTATTTT
CASSQRPSGRTDTQYF
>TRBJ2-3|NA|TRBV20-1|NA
TGCAGTGCGTTGGGGAGTCGGAGCACAGATACGCAGTATTTT
CSALGSRSTDTQYF
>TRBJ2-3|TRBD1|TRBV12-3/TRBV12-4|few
TGTGCCAGCAGTAGAGAGACAGGGGCGGACCATACGCAGTATTTT
CASSRETGADHTQYF
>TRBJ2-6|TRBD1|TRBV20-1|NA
TGCAGTGCTACCCAGACAGGGAGTTTCTCTGGGGCCAACGTCCTGACTTTC
CSATQTGSFSGANVLTF
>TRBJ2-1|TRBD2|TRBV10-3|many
TGTGCCAGTTCTAGCGGGAGCGCGAATGAGCAGTTCTTC
CASSSGSANEQFF
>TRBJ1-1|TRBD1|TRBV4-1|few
TGCGCCAGCAGCCAGGGAGGGACAGGGGCGAATGAAGCTTTCTTT
CASSQGGTGANEAFF
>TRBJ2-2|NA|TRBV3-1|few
TGTGCCAGCAGCCAAGAGGGGGCAGCCACCGGGGAGCTGTTTTTT
CASSQEGAATGELFF
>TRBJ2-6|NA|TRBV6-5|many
TGTGCCAGCAGCTCTTGGGGAAGTTGGGGGGACTTCTCTGGGGCCAACGTCCTGACTTTC
CASSSWGSWGDFSGANVLTF
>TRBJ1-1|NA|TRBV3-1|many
TGTGCCAGCAGCCAGCAGGTGAACACTGAAGCTTTCTTT
CASSQQVNTEAFF
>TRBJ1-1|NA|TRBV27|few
TGTGCCAGCAGGCAGGGACCCTGGAACACTGAAGCTTTCTTT
CASRQGPWNTEAFF
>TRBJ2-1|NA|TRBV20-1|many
TGCAGTGCTAGAGCACTTACCTACAATGAGCAGTTCTTC
CSARALTYNEQFF
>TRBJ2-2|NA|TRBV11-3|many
TGTGCCAGCAGAAACGCGAACACCGGGGAGCTGTTTTTT
CASRNANTGELFF
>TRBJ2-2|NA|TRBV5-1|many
TGCGCCAGCAGCTTGGGAGGCCTTGGTACCGGGGAGCTGTTTTTT
CASSLGGLGTGELFF
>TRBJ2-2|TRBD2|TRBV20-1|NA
TGCAGTGCTAGACTACTAGCGGGAGGAACCGGGGAGCTGTTTTTT
CSARLLAGGTGELFF
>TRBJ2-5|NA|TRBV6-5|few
TGTGCCAGCACTCGACACGGAGCGGAAGAGACCCAGTACTTC
CASTRHGAEETQYF
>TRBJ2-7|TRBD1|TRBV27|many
TGTGCCAGCAGTAGGCAGACAGGGTCATTTGTCAACGAGCAGTACTTC
CASSRQTGSFVNEQYF
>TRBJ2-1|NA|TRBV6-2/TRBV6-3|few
TGTGCCAGCAGCCGGACCCTTCGGAATGAGCAGTTCTTC
CASSRTLRNEQFF
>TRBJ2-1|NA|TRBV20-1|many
TGCAGTGCTAGAGAAAACAATGAGCAGTTCTTC
CSARENNEQFF
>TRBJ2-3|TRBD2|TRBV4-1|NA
TGCGCCAGCAGCCAAGATGCCCCACCTAGCGGGAGGGCCTCAGATACGCAGTATTTT
CASSQDAPPSGRASDTQYF